These T cell receptor beta chains were read from a single sample in a study of shared clonotypes between healthy human individuals. Clones were read by immunoSEQ multiplex PCR, and TCRdb kept only the in-frame ones, dropping some. The sample shows just over 2,000,000 clones, 85% to 95% of them seen only once. The specimen was naive CD4+ T cells sorted from blood. The receptors were sampled from a man aged 18 to 30 in good health. The conserved cysteine and the conserved F or W are not part of the CDR3 here.

cdr3_length: 11; j_call: TRBJ2-5; v_call: TRBV10-3; cdr3_aa: AIMATGVETQY
cdr3_length: 14; j_call: TRBJ1-1; v_call: TRBV10-3; cdr3_aa: AISVQDRGVNTEAF
cdr3_length: 14; j_call: TRBJ2-1; v_call: TRBV4-3; cdr3_aa: ASSQETSATYNEQF
cdr3_length: 16; j_call: TRBJ1-2; v_call: TRBV29-1; cdr3_aa: SVDSTRGRQGFNYGYT
cdr3_length: 11; j_call: TRBJ1-5; v_call: TRBV10-1; cdr3_aa: ASSESTGQPQH
cdr3_length: 15; j_call: TRBJ2-5; v_call: TRBV28; cdr3_aa: ASSSLPTSGGAWTQY
cdr3_length: 12; j_call: TRBJ2-1; v_call: TRBV7-9; cdr3_aa: AGGIAGDRDEQF
cdr3_length: 12; j_call: TRBJ2-2; v_call: TRBV11-2; cdr3_aa: ASSFVLGAGELF
cdr3_length: 7; j_call: TRBJ1-1; v_call: TRBV6-6; cdr3_aa: ASRAKAF
cdr3_length: 13; j_call: TRBJ2-5; v_call: TRBV5-1; cdr3_aa: ASSAQAGYQETQY
cdr3_length: 12; j_call: TRBJ2-7; v_call: TRBV10-3; cdr3_aa: AISPGTGGYEQY
cdr3_length: 12; j_call: TRBJ1-2; v_call: TRBV14; cdr3_aa: ASSQVGFNYGYT
cdr3_length: 12; j_call: TRBJ1-5; v_call: TRBV28; cdr3_aa: ASSRPNSNQPQH
cdr3_length: 11; j_call: TRBJ2-7; v_call: TRBV2; cdr3_aa: ASTGLAGEEQY
cdr3_length: 13; j_call: TRBJ2-1; v_call: TRBV11-3; cdr3_aa: ASSFGLAADNEQF
cdr3_length: 13; j_call: TRBJ2-1; v_call: TRBV6-5; cdr3_aa: ASSYTLSSYNEQF
cdr3_length: 12; j_call: TRBJ2-7; v_call: TRBV7-9; cdr3_aa: ASSSTVSSYEQY
cdr3_length: 10; j_call: TRBJ1-1; v_call: TRBV30; cdr3_aa: ACDRVNTEAF
cdr3_length: 11; j_call: TRBJ2-1; v_call: TRBV6-1; cdr3_aa: ASVMGLYNEQF
cdr3_length: 12; j_call: TRBJ2-1; v_call: TRBV2; cdr3_aa: ASNGQGTYNEQF
cdr3_length: 11; j_call: TRBJ2-1; v_call: TRBV29-1; cdr3_aa: SVEDQQGSKQF
cdr3_length: 12; j_call: TRBJ1-1; v_call: TRBV6-5; cdr3_aa: ASSLARVSGEAF
cdr3_length: 11; j_call: TRBJ1-4; v_call: TRBV5-6; cdr3_aa: ASSPRPELKLF
cdr3_length: 10; j_call: TRBJ1-5; v_call: TRBV19; cdr3_aa: ASSRPREPQH
cdr3_length: 12; j_call: TRBJ1-6; v_call: TRBV6-4; cdr3_aa: ASSDTGLNVPVH
cdr3_length: 11; j_call: TRBJ1-1; v_call: TRBV6-5; cdr3_aa: ASARTGNTEAF
cdr3_length: 11; j_call: TRBJ1-2; v_call: TRBV19; cdr3_aa: ASSTDRNYGYT
cdr3_length: 13; j_call: TRBJ2-7; v_call: TRBV7-8; cdr3_aa: ASSLARDRLYEQY
cdr3_length: 15; j_call: TRBJ1-3; v_call: TRBV27; cdr3_aa: ASKGQAIVPPGNTIY
cdr3_length: 12; j_call: TRBJ1-6; v_call: TRBV25-1; cdr3_aa: ASSDPGGSSPLH
cdr3_length: 16; j_call: TRBJ2-1; v_call: TRBV5-1; cdr3_aa: ASSPRPGGKSSYNEQF
cdr3_length: 15; j_call: TRBJ2-4; v_call: TRBV28; cdr3_aa: ASSFSTGGNAKNIQY
cdr3_length: 13; j_call: TRBJ1-2; v_call: TRBV5-6; cdr3_aa: ASSGPRGQGYGYT
cdr3_length: 13; j_call: TRBJ2-3; v_call: TRBV5-4; cdr3_aa: ASSLVHQGAHTQY
cdr3_length: 13; j_call: TRBJ2-2; v_call: TRBV10-2; cdr3_aa: ASSGQGVDTGELF
cdr3_length: 12; j_call: TRBJ2-5; v_call: TRBV5-1; cdr3_aa: ASSSGGSQETQY
cdr3_length: 12; j_call: TRBJ2-5; v_call: TRBV11-2; cdr3_aa: ASSSGRGRETQY
cdr3_length: 13; j_call: TRBJ1-1; v_call: TRBV19; cdr3_aa: ASSIQGIENTEAF
cdr3_length: 10; j_call: TRBJ1-1; v_call: TRBV6-5; cdr3_aa: ASSRMNTEAF
cdr3_length: 12; j_call: TRBJ1-1; v_call: TRBV5-6; cdr3_aa: ASSSRGLTYEAF
cdr3_length: 13; j_call: TRBJ2-7; v_call: TRBV5-4; cdr3_aa: ASSPTGTLSYEQY
cdr3_length: 12; j_call: TRBJ2-7; v_call: TRBV7-2; cdr3_aa: ASSDGQGPYEQY
cdr3_length: 11; j_call: TRBJ1-1; v_call: TRBV10-3; cdr3_aa: AITVTENTEAF
cdr3_length: 11; j_call: TRBJ2-5; v_call: TRBV5-1; cdr3_aa: ASSLVVQETQY
cdr3_length: 12; j_call: TRBJ1-4; v_call: TRBV18; cdr3_aa: ASSPRQNNEKLF
cdr3_length: 12; j_call: TRBJ1-5; v_call: TRBV27; cdr3_aa: ASSLQGFGQPQH
cdr3_length: 12; j_call: TRBJ2-6; v_call: TRBV5-6; cdr3_aa: ASLRGPGANVLT
cdr3_length: 15; j_call: TRBJ1-5; v_call: TRBV30; cdr3_aa: AWSGGQGDNSNQPQH
cdr3_length: 14; j_call: TRBJ1-6; v_call: TRBV7-3; cdr3_aa: ASSSNGADPNSPLH
cdr3_length: 14; j_call: TRBJ2-5; v_call: TRBV7-9; cdr3_aa: ASSNHRLAREETQY
cdr3_length: 12; j_call: TRBJ2-5; v_call: TRBV2; cdr3_aa: ASSAQGAGETQY
cdr3_length: 7; j_call: TRBJ2-2; v_call: TRBV9; cdr3_aa: PDAGELF